This T cell receptor (beta chain) was recovered during a study of early stage breast cancer tumors. General study results and limits: Bulk DNA sequencing of unsorted cells missed chain pairing and markers. Commonly generated sequences made up most enriched TCRB sequences shared between patients.

Of note for this clone: Its antigen is currently unknown.

This table comes from immunoSEQ multiplex PCR, and its TCRdb copy is limited to in-frame clones, with some not included. The table includes roughly 58,000 clones, 75% to 95% detected once. The CDR3 is 14 residues long. Germline CDR1 and CDR2: SGHNT and YYREEE (reference sequence). Trimming cost V 4 bases and J 1 base, with 11 bases left between them. The rearrangement uses TRBV5-4 and TRBJ1-1, with D possibly TRBD1 on 5 matching bases. The source of this sequence is a person aged 70 to 85 with breast cancer. Sequenced sample: blood. The CDR3 spells CASSQGTGNTEAFF. The CDR3 nucleotides are TGTGCCAGCAGCCAAGGTACAGGGAACACTGAAGCTTTCTTT.